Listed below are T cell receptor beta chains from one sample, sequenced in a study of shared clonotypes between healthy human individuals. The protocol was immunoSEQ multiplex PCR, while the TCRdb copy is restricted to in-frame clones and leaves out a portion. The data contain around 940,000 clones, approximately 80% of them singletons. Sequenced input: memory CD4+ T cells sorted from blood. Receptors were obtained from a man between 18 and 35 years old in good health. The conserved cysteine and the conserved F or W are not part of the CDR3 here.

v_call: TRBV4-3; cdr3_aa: ASSQDWGTSGSYEQF
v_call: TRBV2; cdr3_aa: ASRRDYLAKNIQY
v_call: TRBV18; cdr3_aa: ASSPQSGGISTEAF
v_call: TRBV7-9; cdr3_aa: ASSLMTSTDTQY
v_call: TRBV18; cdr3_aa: ASSPPGPSPLH
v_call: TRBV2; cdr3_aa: ASSGDSFGYGYT
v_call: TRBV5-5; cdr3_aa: ASSSLLATAPGF
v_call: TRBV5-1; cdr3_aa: ASSVDRADNEQY
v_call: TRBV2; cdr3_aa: ASSGTSGGETQY
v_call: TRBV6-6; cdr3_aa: ASSYGAKTQY
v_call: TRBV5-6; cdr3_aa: ASSSDGSGNTIY
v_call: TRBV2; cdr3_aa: ASSEVWPAQETQY
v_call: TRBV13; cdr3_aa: ASSLGQRGSGELF
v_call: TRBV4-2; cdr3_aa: ASSQAVPEKLF
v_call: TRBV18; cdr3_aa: ASSPSASNQPQH
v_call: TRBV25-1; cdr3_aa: ASSGLGQGADTQY
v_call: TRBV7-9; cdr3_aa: ASSQLGLGGGTQY
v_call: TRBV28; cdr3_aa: ASTNPGGKGNQPQH
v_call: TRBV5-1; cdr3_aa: ASSLEGGPNEKLF
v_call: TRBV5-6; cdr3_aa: ASSWGDTRGELF
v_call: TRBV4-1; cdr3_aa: ASSQDVGREQF
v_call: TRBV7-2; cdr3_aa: ASSPRGANTEAF
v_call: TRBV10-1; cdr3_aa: AGPTGDPGANVLT
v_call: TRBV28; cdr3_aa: ATVYPGGGHEQY
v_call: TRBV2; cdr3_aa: ASRKDRGPQETQY
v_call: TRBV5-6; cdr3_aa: ASTRRGVKGNTIY
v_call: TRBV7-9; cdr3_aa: ASSRTGSNQPQH
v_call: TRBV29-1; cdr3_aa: SVDRAGAGAQY
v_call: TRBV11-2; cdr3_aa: ASSPRTGGGYT
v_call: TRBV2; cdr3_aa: ASSAQGVVQPQH
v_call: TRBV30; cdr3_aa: AWSGPGRAGSPLH
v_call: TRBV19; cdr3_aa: ASTSGGRTGELF
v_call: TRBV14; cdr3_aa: ASSLHEGGYNEQF
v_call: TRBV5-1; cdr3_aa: ASSPNAGYNQPQH
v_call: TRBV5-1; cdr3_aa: ASSTEGQETQY
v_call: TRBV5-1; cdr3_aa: ASSRSSGASTDTQY
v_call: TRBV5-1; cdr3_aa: ASSLIGGVPDTQY
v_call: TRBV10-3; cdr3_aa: AISEIRGAEQF
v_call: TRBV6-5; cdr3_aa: ASSWDRTGLNTEAF
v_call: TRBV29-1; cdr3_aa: SFQGQTNTEAF
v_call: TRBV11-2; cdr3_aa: ASSLDLRESGMGQAF
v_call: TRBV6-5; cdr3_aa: ASSYQERGGGTQY
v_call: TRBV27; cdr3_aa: ASSPREAGEQY
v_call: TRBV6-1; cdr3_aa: ASSDPRPQH
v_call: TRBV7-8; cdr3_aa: ASSPITQTANYGYT
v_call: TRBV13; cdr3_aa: ASSLATFVSSCNEQF
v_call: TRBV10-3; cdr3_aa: AISSGTSGYNEQF
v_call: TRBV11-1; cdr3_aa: ASSLVRETQY
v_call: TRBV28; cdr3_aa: ASSSDRGARTEAF
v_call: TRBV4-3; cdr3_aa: ASSQAVRIFTDTQY
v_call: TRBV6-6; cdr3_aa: ASSYPQGGSEKLF
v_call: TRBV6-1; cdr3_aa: ATRRDPATYEQY